There are many counts of the clone carrying this T cell receptor beta chain. V lost 0 bases, J lost 1 base, and 9 bases lay in between. This CDR3 is 15 amino acids long. Germline CDR1 and CDR2: MRHNA and SNTAGT. This table comes from immunoSEQ multiplex PCR, and its TCRdb copy is limited to in-frame clones, with some not included. In the table there are about 460,000 clones, approximately 80% of which are singletons. This sample stems from a study of shared clonotypes between healthy human individuals. This receptor was identified in a middle-aged woman in good health. Some clones in this sample may be carry-over from other donors' samples. Sequenced material: PBMCs. This chain joins TRBV6-4 and TRBJ1-1, with D hard to call. The chain's CDR3 is CASSDSEDPNTEAFF. CDR3 coding DNA: TGTGCCAGCAGTGACTCTGAGGACCCGAACACTGAAGCTTTCTTT.